The 16 T cell receptor beta chains below were found in one sample sequenced in a study of cytomegalovirus exposure and HLA in healthy donors. The PCR ran on 60 Vbeta and 13 Jbeta primers. Using immunoSEQ multiplex PCR, the repertoire was profiled, and TCRdb retains in-frame clones only, with some absent. The sample has 95,000 to 110,000 clones, more than 75% seen once. The source material was PBMCs. These receptor sequences come from a man younger than 45 in good health and CMV-seropositive.

The V call is TRBV7-2, the J call TRBJ2-1; D unresolved. The CDR3 contains 15 residues. Trimming removed 1 base at V and 5 bases at J, with 12 bases between. CDR1 SGHTA and CDR2 FQGNSA come from the germline V gene. Here the CDR3 DNA reads TGTGCCAGCAGCTTAGACGTTGGGCAGCACAATGAGCAGTTCTTC. Protein product: CASSLDVGQHNEQFF. Together with reference TRBV7-2 and TRBJ2-1, the CDR3 gives the full variable domain: GAGVSQSPSNKVTEKGKDVELRCDPISGHTALYWYRQSLGQGLEFLIYFQGNSAPDKSGLPSDRFSAERTGGSVSTLTIQRTQQEDSAVYLCASSLDVGQHNEQFFGPGTRLTVL.

This clone was seen once. The V gene is TRBV7-9, the J gene TRBJ2-3; 7 bases agree with TRBD1. Germline CDR1 reads SEHNR; CDR2 reads FQNEAQ (reference sequence). V gave up 4 bases and J gave up 3 bases; unmatched junction bases: 10. This CDR3 is built from 16 residues. The CDR3 loop is CASSSLTGDITDTQYF. The CDR3 coding sequence is TGTGCCAGCAGCTCCCTTACAGGGGACATAACAGATACGCAGTATTTT.

This clone was picked up one time. An end of the junction does not agree with germline; a read error may underlie this. This chain connects TRBV7-9 to TRBJ1-4; perhaps TRBD1 as D (5 bases). The CDR3 spans 12 residues. Germline V CDR1 and CDR2: SEHNR, FQNEAQ (reference sequence). The CDR3 loop reads CSSSLDQGKLFF. In DNA, the CDR3 is TGTTCCAGCAGCTTAGATCAGGGAAAACTGTTTTTT.

In its sample, this clone was seen a few times. The chain uses TRBV14 and TRBJ2-3; 8 bases are shared with TRBD2. J was trimmed by 7 bases and V by 3 bases; bases with no gene match: 15. Germline CDR1 is SGHDN and CDR2 is FVKESK. The CDR3 length is 17 residues. CDR3 coding DNA: TGTGCCAGCAGCCACGGTTTATCCGGGGGGGCTTCCCATACGCAGTATTTT. It encodes CASSHGLSGGASHTQYF.

This chain uses TRBV15 with TRBJ1-1, with D unresolved. V shed 0 bases and J shed 2 bases, with 13 bases lying between them. CDR3 length: 16 residues. Germline V gives CDR1 LNHNV, CDR2 YYDKDF (reference sequence). The CDR3 DNA reads as TGTGCCACCAGCAGAGACCGCCCCGGGAGTAACACTGAAGCTTTCTTT. Protein: CATSRDRPGSNTEAFF.

The chain links TRBV5-8 to TRBJ1-2, with no clear D. From germline, CDR1 is SGHTS and CDR2 YDEGEE. The CDR3 runs to 14 residues. Trimming stripped 0 bases from V and 4 bases from J, with 10 bases between. The CDR3 nucleotides read TGTGCCAGCAGCTTGGTCGAGAGTCTCTATGGCTACACCTTC. This sequence encodes CASSLVESLYGYTF.

The chain combines TRBV7-8 with TRBJ1-5, with D uncertain. This CDR3 has 14 amino acids. V gave up 2 bases and J gave up 3 bases, with 8 bases separating them. Germline CDR1 SGHVS, CDR2 FQNEAQ. Here the CDR3 reads CASSLNSPNQPQHF. The CDR3 region has the DNA TGTGCCAGCAGCTTAAACAGCCCCAATCAGCCCCAGCATTTT.

The chain combines TRBV4-1 with TRBJ1-3, with D maybe TRBD1 (6 bases). Germline CDR1 is MGHRA and CDR2 is YSYEKL. The CDR3 is 18 residues long. Trimming took off 4 bases at V and 3 bases at J, with 22 bases between the two ends. The DNA of the CDR3 is TGCGCCAGCAGCCCAGGGACACTAAGAGCTTTGATTGGAAACACCATATATTTT. Translation gives CASSPGTLRALIGNTIYF.

The chain couples TRBV6-6 to TRBJ2-3; no firm D call. V lost 4 bases and J 2 bases, leaving 13 bases between the germline ends. Looked up from germline, CDR1 is MNHNY and CDR2 is SVGAGI (reference sequence). The CDR3 is made up of 15 amino acids. The CDR3 loop reads CASSLYGPNTDTQYF. The CDR3 DNA follows: TGTGCCAGCAGTTTATATGGGCCGAACACAGATACGCAGTATTTT.

This clone has more than one count but fewer than ten. The gene calls are TRBV9 and TRBJ2-4; no clear D gene. This CDR3 is 14 amino acids long. Germline loops: CDR1 SGDLS, CDR2 YYNGEE. Trimming cost V 2 bases and J 0 bases, with 6 bases left between them. The DNA for the CDR3 is TGTGCCAGCAGCGTCAGTTTAGCCAAAAACATTCAGTACTTC. This encodes CASSVSLAKNIQYF.

The chain employs TRBV29-1 and TRBJ1-5, with 9 bases fitting TRBD1. V lost 4 bases and J lost 1; bases outside the gene matches: 5. Germline V CDR1 and CDR2: SQVTM, ANQGSEA. The CDR3 runs to 15 residues. The CDR3 coding sequence is TGCAGCGTTGGAGGGACAGGGACCAGCAATCAGCCCCAGCATTTT. Translation gives CSVGGTGTSNQPQHF.

This chain uses TRBV7-9 with TRBJ2-7; 7 nucleotides line up with TRBD2. Trimming cost V 5 bases and J 4 bases; bases outside gene matches: 14. Germline loops: CDR1 SEHNR, CDR2 FQNEAQ (reference sequence). The CDR3 runs to 16 residues. CDR3 in DNA: TGTGCCAGCAGCCCCGGGTGGGGGAGGGGAGAATACGAGCAGTACTTC. It specifies CASSPGWGRGEYEQYF.

This rearrangement joins TRBV19 to TRBJ1-3; D is unclear. Germline CDR1 and CDR2: LNHDA and SQIVND (reference sequence). The CDR3 runs 15 residues. Trimming shortened V by 6 bases and J by 0 bases, and 12 bases separated the two germline ends. DNA of the CDR3: TGTGCCAGTAGGGAGACTCTTCACTCTGGAAACACCATATATTTT. Its protein is CASRETLHSGNTIYF.

The DNA for the CDR3 is TGTGCCAGCAGCCCCGTCGAGAGCACAGATACGCAGTATTTT. Translated: CASSPVESTDTQYF. The J gene is TRBJ2-3, the V gene TRBV7-8; the D is unclear. This CDR3 comprises 14 residues. The germline V gene has CDR1 SGHVS and CDR2 FQNEAQ. Trimming pared 5 bases from V and 0 bases from J, leaving 9 bases between.

The V gene is TRBV30, the J gene TRBJ1-1; 9 nucleotides agree with TRBD1. V dropped 3 bases and J dropped 1; count of bases not matched to a gene: 3. Germline assignment: CDR1 GTSNPN and CDR2 SVGIG (reference sequence). This CDR3 has 14 amino acids. The CDR3 protein is CAWRPGQGNTEAFF. The CDR3 DNA reads as TGTGCCTGGAGGCCGGGACAGGGGAACACTGAAGCTTTCTTT.

V gene TRBV5-4 combines with J gene TRBJ1-3, with TRBD1 matching 8 bases. The CDR3 loop spans 14 amino acids. Germline loops: CDR1 SGHNT, CDR2 YYREEE (reference sequence). V was pared by 4 bases and J by 3 bases, with 3 bases of the junction left unmatched. CDR3 in DNA: TGTGCCAGCAGCCCCGACAGGGGTGGAAACACCATATATTTT. It is translated as CASSPDRGGNTIYF. Combining the CDR3 with reference TRBV5-4 and TRBJ1-3 gives the whole variable domain ETGVTQSPTHLIKTRGQQVTLRCSSQSGHNTVSWYQQALGQGPQFIFQYYREEENGRGNFPPRFSGLQFPNYSSELNVNALELDDSALYLCASSPDRGGNTIYFGEGSWLTVV.